These T cell receptor beta chains were read from a single sample in a study of breast tumors, draining lymph nodes, adjacent tissues. TCRdb re-analysed the multiplex PCR reads in MiXCR, keeping a single row per CDR3 protein. This sample has over 15,000 distinct CDR3 sequences; around 50% occur once, and the top ten carry around 16%. The sample comprised tumor-adjacent breast tissue. The receptor set was obtained from a female donor with breast cancer. Some clones in this sample may be carry-over from other donors' samples. Each CDR3 is given with its conserved first and last residue. The D gene is left open where the match is weak. Only some rows state a clone size, as once, few, many or a class for expanded clones.

- 14 TRBJ2-1 TRBD2 TRBV7-3 CASSLAGALNEQFF TGTGCCAGCAGCTTAGCGGGAGCCCTGAATGAGCAGTTCTTC
medium-sized 13 TRBJ2-3 - TRBV10-3 CAIRARETDTQYF TGTGCCATCAGGGCCAGGGAGACAGATACGCAGTATTTT
many 13 TRBJ2-3 - TRBV7-2 CASSFISTDTQYF TGTGCCAGCAGCTTTATTAGCACAGATACGCAGTATTTT
- 15 TRBJ2-1 - TRBV7-9 CASRPGTQGYNEQFF TGTGCCAGCAGACCCGGGACTCAGGGTTACAATGAGCAGTTCTTC
medium-sized 15 TRBJ1-4 - TRBV25-1 CASSDLQALNEKLFF TGTGCCAGCAGTGACTTACAGGCTCTGAATGAAAAACTGTTTTTT
many 15 TRBJ1-5 - TRBV19 CASGALGRRNQPQHF TGTGCCAGTGGAGCGTTGGGACGCCGCAATCAGCCCCAGCATTTT
- 15 TRBJ1-2 - TRBV10-2 CASSEEGDSGYGYTF TGCGCCAGCAGTGAGGAGGGAGACTCGGGCTATGGCTACACCTTC
few 18 TRBJ1-6 TRBD1 TRBV12-3/TRBV12-4 CASSPQTGRSSYNSPLHF TGTGCCAGCAGTCCCCAGACAGGGAGGAGCTCCTATAATTCACCCCTCCACTTT
once 14 TRBJ2-7 - TRBV19 CASMDVGQTYEQYF TGTGCCAGTATGGACGTGGGACAAACCTACGAGCAGTACTTC
- 15 TRBJ2-1 TRBD2 TRBV9 CASSGGTSYYNEQFF TGTGCCAGCAGCGGTGGGACTAGCTATTACAATGAGCAGTTCTTC